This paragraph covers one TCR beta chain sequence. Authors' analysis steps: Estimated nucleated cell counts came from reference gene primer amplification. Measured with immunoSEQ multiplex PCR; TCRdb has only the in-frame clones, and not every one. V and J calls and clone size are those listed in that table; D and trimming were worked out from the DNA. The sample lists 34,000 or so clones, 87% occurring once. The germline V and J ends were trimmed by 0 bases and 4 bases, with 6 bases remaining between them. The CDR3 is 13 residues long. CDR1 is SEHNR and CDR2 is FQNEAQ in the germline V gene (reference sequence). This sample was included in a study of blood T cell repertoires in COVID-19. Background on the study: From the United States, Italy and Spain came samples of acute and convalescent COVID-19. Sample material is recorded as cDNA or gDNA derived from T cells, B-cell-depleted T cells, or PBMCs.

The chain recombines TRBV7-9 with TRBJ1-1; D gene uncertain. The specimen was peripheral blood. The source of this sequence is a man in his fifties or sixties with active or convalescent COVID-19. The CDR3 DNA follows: TGTGCCAGCAGCTTAGCGAGGGCCACTGAAGCTTTCTTT. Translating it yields CASSLARATEAFF.